The rows below give T cell receptor beta chains drawn from one sample of a study of identical twins. TCRdb ran MiXCR on the 5' RACE reads and lists one entry per CDR3 protein. The sample contains more than 1.5 million distinct CDR3 sequences, about 31% of which appear only once. The sequencing input was cord blood. The receptors stem from a newborn girl in good health. The CDR3 runs from the conserved cysteine through the conserved F or W. A D gene is named only where the DNA matches it firmly. The size of a clone is reported for some rows only, either as once, few or many, or as a class for expanded clones.

>TRBJ2-1|few|TRBV12-3/TRBV12-4|TRBD2
TGTGCCAGCAGTCCACTCGGACTAGCGGGAGGATATGAGCAGTTCTTC
CASSPLGLAGGYEQFF
>TRBJ1-2|-|TRBV4-2|-
TGTGCCAGCAGCCTTCCAGGGGCGGTTTATGGCTACACCTTC
CASSLPGAVYGYTF
>TRBJ2-7|-|TRBV6-6|-
TGTGCCAGCAGGTATTCGGTCCACTCCTACGAGCAGTACTTC
CASRYSVHSYEQYF
>TRBJ1-1|-|TRBV20-1|TRBD1
TGCAGTGCTAGAGTTCACAGGGGGCAGAAAGCTTTCTTT
CSARVHRGQKAFF
>TRBJ2-7|-|TRBV10-3|TRBD1
TGTGCCATCACCTACGGCAGGGGGTACGAGCAGTACTTC
CAITYGRGYEQYF
>TRBJ2-3|few|TRBV29-1|-
TGCAGCGTTGATACTTGGCCAGCTAGCACAGATACGCAGTATTTT
CSVDTWPASTDTQYF
>TRBJ2-7|many|TRBV10-3|-
TGTGCCATCAGTGATGAGAACAGGCGGTCCTACGAGCAGTACTTC
CAISDENRRSYEQYF
>TRBJ2-3|few|TRBV10-2|-
TGCGCCAGCAGTCAGGCACTCTCTAGCACAGATACGCAGTATTTT
CASSQALSSTDTQYF
>TRBJ1-5|-|TRBV4-2|-
TGTGCCAGCAGCCAAGTACCCGGGAAAGGGCAGCCCCAGCATTTT
CASSQVPGKGQPQHF
>TRBJ1-6|-|TRBV12-3/TRBV12-4|-
TGTGCCAGCAGTCCACTCCAGTCACCCCTCCACTTT
CASSPLQSPLHF
>TRBJ2-5|-|TRBV20-1|TRBD1
TGCAGTGCTAGACCGGGGACAGCCGGACAAGAGACCCAGTACTTC
CSARPGTAGQETQYF
>TRBJ2-4|many|TRBV29-1|TRBD1
TGCAGCGTAGAGACAGGGGAAAACATTCAGTACTTC
CSVETGENIQYF
>TRBJ1-1|few|TRBV10-3|TRBD1
TGTGCCATCAGTGAACCCGGGACAGGGGAAACTGAAGCTTTCTTT
CAISEPGTGETEAFF
>TRBJ2-3|-|TRBV6-5|TRBD1
TGTGCCAGCAGTTTTCGACACAGGGGTTTAGGCACAGATACGCAGTATTTT
CASSFRHRGLGTDTQYF
>TRBJ2-1|few|TRBV20-1|TRBD1
TGCAGTGCTAGAGATCCGGGACAGGGCTACAATGAGCAGTTCTTC
CSARDPGQGYNEQFF
>TRBJ1-1|few|TRBV14|TRBD1
TGTGCCAGCAGCCAATTAATCCAGGGGGCGCGTCGGACTGAAGCTTTCTTT
CASSQLIQGARRTEAFF
>TRBJ2-7|-|TRBV20-1|-
TGCAGTGCTAGCCGTACTCAGGGCGGTGAGCAGTACTTC
CSASRTQGGEQYF
>TRBJ1-2|few|TRBV7-2|-
TGTGCCAGCAGCTTGGGAATTCCCTATGGCTACACCTTC
CASSLGIPYGYTF
>TRBJ1-2|-|TRBV10-3|-
TGTGCCATCAGTGAGAGGGTAGGGAACTATGGCTACACCTTC
CAISERVGNYGYTF
>TRBJ2-7|-|TRBV28|-
TGTGCCAGCTACGGAAGGACAGACTATTACGGGCAGTACTTC
CASYGRTDYYGQYF
>TRBJ1-1|-|TRBV20-1|TRBD1
TGCAGTGCGGTTTCAGGGGGAGAGACTGAAGCTTTCTTT
CSAVSGGETEAFF
>TRBJ1-4|-|TRBV30|-
TGTGCCTGGAGTGTACGGTTCAGAGCAGAAAAACTGTTTTTT
CAWSVRFRAEKLFF
>TRBJ2-7|-|TRBV5-1|TRBD2
TGCGCCAGCAGCTTGGCTGGGCGGGGGTCCTACGAGCAGTACTTC
CASSLAGRGSYEQYF
>TRBJ1-2|-|TRBV21-1|-
TGTGCCAGCAGCAAAGCTTCGGACGGCGCCTATGGCTACACCTTC
CASSKASDGAYGYTF
>TRBJ2-3|-|TRBV24-1|TRBD1
TGTGCCACCAGTGATTTGAGGACAGGGAAGGCAGATACGCAGTATTTT
CATSDLRTGKADTQYF
>TRBJ2-4|few|TRBV14|-
TGTGCCAGCAGCCCCGGGAAAACCATGTACTTC
CASSPGKTMYF
>TRBJ2-1|few|TRBV29-1|-
TGCAGCGTTGGGCAGGGGGGGGCAAATGAGCAGTTCTTC
CSVGQGGANEQFF
>TRBJ2-1|-|TRBV12-3/TRBV12-4|-
TGTGCCAGCAGTCTCGGGGGACACCAAAAGAATGAGCAGTTCTTC
CASSLGGHQKNEQFF
>TRBJ2-5|-|TRBV3-1|-
TGTGCCAGCAGCTCTTTCGCGAGCGGGCGAGAGACCCAGTACTTC
CASSSFASGRETQYF
>TRBJ1-6|-|TRBV28|TRBD1
TGTGCCAGCAGTTCATCGACAGGGTGGAGCTCCTATAATTCACCCCTCCACTTT
CASSSSTGWSSYNSPLHF
>TRBJ2-3|few|TRBV10-2|-
TGCGCCAGCACCTCCGGACCCTTCACAGATACGCAGTATTTT
CASTSGPFTDTQYF
>TRBJ1-2|-|TRBV4-2|-
TGTGCCAGCAGCCAAGGATCCCCGTCGGGGGGCGCAGGCTATGGCTACACCTTC
CASSQGSPSGGAGYGYTF
>TRBJ1-2|-|TRBV27|TRBD1
TGTGCCAGCAAGACAGGGAGGTATGGCTACACCTTC
CASKTGRYGYTF
>TRBJ2-2|once|TRBV6-1|-
TGTGCCAGCAGTGAACGCCAGGGATGGACCGGGGAGCTGTTTTTT
CASSERQGWTGELFF
>TRBJ2-1|-|TRBV10-3|-
TGTGCCATCAGTGAGTTTCATAGGGGGACAACCTACAATGAGCAGTTCTTC
CAISEFHRGTTYNEQFF
>TRBJ1-6|-|TRBV5-5|-
TGTGCCAGCAGCTCCATTCTAGGCTCCTATAATTCACCCCTCCACTTT
CASSSILGSYNSPLHF
>TRBJ2-3|few|TRBV5-1|-
TGCGCCAGCAGCGACGGAGAAGATACGCAGTATTTT
CASSDGEDTQYF
>TRBJ1-1|-|TRBV5-1|-
TGTGCCAGCAGTTTAGAGGCCCAAGGAACTGAAGCTTTCTTT
CASSLEAQGTEAFF
>TRBJ1-1|few|TRBV29-1|-
TGCAGCGTTGAACTGGCCGCGAACACTGAAGCTTTCTTT
CSVELAANTEAFF
>TRBJ1-2|many|TRBV5-1|-
TGCGCCAGCAGCTTGGTGGCGGATTCCTATGGCTACACCTTC
CASSLVADSYGYTF
>TRBJ1-5|-|TRBV6-1|TRBD1
TGTGCCAGCAGTGAAGCGCGACAGGGCACTCAGCCCCAGCATTTT
CASSEARQGTQPQHF
>TRBJ2-3|few|TRBV20-1|-
TGCAGTGCTAGAGATACCGCCGGAAGGAGGAGTTCCCCAGATACGCAGTATTTT
CSARDTAGRRSSPDTQYF
>TRBJ2-7|-|TRBV20-1|TRBD2
TGCAGTGCTAGAATGGCGGGACTACTCTACGAGCAGTACTTC
CSARMAGLLYEQYF
>TRBJ2-4|many|TRBV7-2|-
TGTGCCAGCAGCCATTTAGCCAAAAACATTCAGTACTTC
CASSHLAKNIQYF
>TRBJ1-1|-|TRBV20-1|TRBD1
TGCAGTGCTAGAAGTCAGGGGGCAGGTGAAGCTTTCTTT
CSARSQGAGEAFF
>TRBJ2-3|-|TRBV29-1|-
TGCAGTGGGGGTTTCTGGGGTCTGAGGGGCACAGATACGCAGTATTTT
CSGGFWGLRGTDTQYF
>TRBJ1-1|few|TRBV20-1|-
TGCAGTGCTAGCCGGGGACTGGGGAACACTGAAGCTTTCTTT
CSASRGLGNTEAFF
>TRBJ2-7|few|TRBV4-1|-
TGCGCCAGCAGCCAAGATACCTGGTACGAGCAGTACTTC
CASSQDTWYEQYF
>TRBJ2-3|few|TRBV9|TRBD2
TGTGCCAGCAGCGTAGTCGCGGGGGGGGTCACCCGCACAGATACGCAGTATTTT
CASSVVAGGVTRTDTQYF
>TRBJ2-7|-|TRBV4-2|TRBD2
TGTGCCAGCAGCCATGGGACTAGCGGGTACTACAATGAGCAGTACTTC
CASSHGTSGYYNEQYF
>TRBJ1-2|few|TRBV2|-
TGTGCCAGCAGTGAAGCGTCCGGGCCCGGCTACACCTTC
CASSEASGPGYTF